The clone carrying this TCR beta chain was picked up one time. This sample stems from a study of blood T cell repertoires in COVID-19. As for the study in general: The study drew acute and convalescent COVID-19 samples from the United States, Italy and Spain.

Source study methods: Reference gene primer amplification in the assay estimated nucleated cell counts. TCRdb keeps only in-frame clones here, not all; method: immunoSEQ multiplex PCR. Clone size and the V and J calls come from that table; the DNA yielded D and trimming. The sample lists around 270,000 clones; around 84% were seen once. The Seattle patients joined while their infection was active and were tracked longitudinally afterward. This receptor was taken from a woman between 55 and 75 years old with COVID-19, enrolled during active disease. Specimen: peripheral blood.

CDR3 DNA: TGTGCCAGCAGCTTTGTAGCGGGGGAGCAGTTCTTC. Encoded protein: CASSFVAGEQFF. This chain joins TRBV5-4 and TRBJ2-1; the match to TRBD2 covers 8 bases. The V and J ends lost 2 bases and 10 bases, in that order; junction bases with no gene match: 2. This CDR3 contains 12 residues. CDR1 SGHNT and CDR2 YYREEE come from the germline V gene (reference sequence). Complete variable domain (other parts from reference TRBV5-4 and TRBJ2-1): ETGVTQSPTHLIKTRGQQVTLRCSSQSGHNTVSWYQQALGQGPQFIFQYYREEENGRGNFPPRFSGLQFPNYSSELNVNALELDDSALYLCASSFVAGEQFFGPGTRLTVL.